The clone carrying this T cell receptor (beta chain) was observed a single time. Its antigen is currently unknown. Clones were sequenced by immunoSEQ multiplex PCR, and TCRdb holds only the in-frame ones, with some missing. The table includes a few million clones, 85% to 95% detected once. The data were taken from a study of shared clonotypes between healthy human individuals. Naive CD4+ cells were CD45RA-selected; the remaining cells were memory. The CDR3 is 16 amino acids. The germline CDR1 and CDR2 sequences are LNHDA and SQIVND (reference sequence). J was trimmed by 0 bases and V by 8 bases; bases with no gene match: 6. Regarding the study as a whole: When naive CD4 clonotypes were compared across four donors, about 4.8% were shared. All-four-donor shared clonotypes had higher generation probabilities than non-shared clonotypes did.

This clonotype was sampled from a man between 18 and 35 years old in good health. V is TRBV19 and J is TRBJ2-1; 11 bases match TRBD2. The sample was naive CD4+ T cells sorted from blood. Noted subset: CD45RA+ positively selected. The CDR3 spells CASVAGGVGSYNEQFF. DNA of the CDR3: TGTGCCAGTGTAGCGGGAGGGGTAGGCTCCTACAATGAGCAGTTCTTC.